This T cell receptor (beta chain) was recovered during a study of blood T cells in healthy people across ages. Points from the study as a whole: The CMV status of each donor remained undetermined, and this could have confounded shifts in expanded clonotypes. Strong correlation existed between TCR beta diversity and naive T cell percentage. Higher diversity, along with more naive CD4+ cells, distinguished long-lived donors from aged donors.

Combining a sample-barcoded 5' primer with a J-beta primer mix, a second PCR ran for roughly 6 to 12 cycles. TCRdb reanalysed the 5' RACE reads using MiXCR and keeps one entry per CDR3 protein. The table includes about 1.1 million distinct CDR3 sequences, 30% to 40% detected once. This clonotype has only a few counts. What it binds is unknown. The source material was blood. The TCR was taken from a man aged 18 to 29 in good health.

The CDR3 coding sequence is TGTGCCAGCAGCCAAGATTTGGGATTGGGTGAGCAGTTCTTC. This encodes CASSQDLGLGEQFF. V is TRBV14 and J is TRBJ2-1; unclear D gene. The length of the CDR3 is 14 residues. Germline values: CDR1 SGHDN, CDR2 FVKESK. Trimming cost V 0 bases and J 9 bases, with 12 bases left between them.